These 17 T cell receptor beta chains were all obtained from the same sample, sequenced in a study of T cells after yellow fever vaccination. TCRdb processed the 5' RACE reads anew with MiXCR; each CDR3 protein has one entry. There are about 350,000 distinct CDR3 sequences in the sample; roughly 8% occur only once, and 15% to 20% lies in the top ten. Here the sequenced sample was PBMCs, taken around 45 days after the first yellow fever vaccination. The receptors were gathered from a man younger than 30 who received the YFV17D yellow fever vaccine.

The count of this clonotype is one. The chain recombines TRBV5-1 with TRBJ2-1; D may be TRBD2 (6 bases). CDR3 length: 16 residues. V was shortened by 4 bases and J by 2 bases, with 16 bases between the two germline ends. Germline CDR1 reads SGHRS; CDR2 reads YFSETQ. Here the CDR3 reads CASSPGRGGTYNEQFF. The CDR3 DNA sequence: TGCGCCAGCAGCCCAGGGCGGGGTGGTACCTACAATGAGCAGTTCTTC.

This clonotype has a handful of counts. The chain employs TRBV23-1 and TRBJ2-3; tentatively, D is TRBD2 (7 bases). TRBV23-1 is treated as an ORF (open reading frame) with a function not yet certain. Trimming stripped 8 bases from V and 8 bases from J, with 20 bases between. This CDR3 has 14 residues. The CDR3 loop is CASAPGGGEGTQYF. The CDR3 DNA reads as TGCGCCAGCGCCCCTGGGGGGGGCGAAGGTACGCAGTATTTT.

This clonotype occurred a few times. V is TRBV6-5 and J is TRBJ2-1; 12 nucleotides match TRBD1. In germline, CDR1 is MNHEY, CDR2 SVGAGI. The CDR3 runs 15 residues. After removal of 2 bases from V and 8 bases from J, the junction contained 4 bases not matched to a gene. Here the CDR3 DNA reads TGTGCCAGCAGTTACCGGGACAGGGGGCTCCATGAGCAGTTCTTC. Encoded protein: CASSYRDRGLHEQFF.

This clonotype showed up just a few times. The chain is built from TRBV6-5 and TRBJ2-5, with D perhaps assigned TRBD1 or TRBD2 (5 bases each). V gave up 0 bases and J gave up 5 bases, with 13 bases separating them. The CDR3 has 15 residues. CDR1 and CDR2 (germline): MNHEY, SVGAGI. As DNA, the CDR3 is TGTGCCAGCAGTTACTCGTGGGGGACGGGGGAGACCCAGTACTTC. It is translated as CASSYSWGTGETQYF.

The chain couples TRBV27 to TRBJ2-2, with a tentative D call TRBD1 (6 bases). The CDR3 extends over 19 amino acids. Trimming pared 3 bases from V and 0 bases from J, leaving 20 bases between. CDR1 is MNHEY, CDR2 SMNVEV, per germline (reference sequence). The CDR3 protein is CASSFLGQAIRTNTGELFF. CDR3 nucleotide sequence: TGTGCCAGCAGTTTCTTGGGACAAGCCATAAGGACGAACACCGGGGAGCTGTTTTTT.

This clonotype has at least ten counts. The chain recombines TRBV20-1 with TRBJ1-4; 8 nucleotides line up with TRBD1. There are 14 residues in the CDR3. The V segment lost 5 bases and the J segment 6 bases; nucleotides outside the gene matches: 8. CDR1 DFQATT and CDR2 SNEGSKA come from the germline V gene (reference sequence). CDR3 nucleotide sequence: TGCAGTGCTGCCCCCCCGGACAGGGATGAAAAACTGTTTTTT. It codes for CSAAPPDRDEKLFF.

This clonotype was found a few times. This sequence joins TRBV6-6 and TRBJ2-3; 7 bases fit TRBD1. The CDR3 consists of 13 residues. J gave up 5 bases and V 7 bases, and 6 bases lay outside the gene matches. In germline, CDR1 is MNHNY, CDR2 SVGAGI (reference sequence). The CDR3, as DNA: TGTGCCAGCATTTCAGGGGGAAAAGATACGCAGTATTTT. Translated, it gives CASISGGKDTQYF.

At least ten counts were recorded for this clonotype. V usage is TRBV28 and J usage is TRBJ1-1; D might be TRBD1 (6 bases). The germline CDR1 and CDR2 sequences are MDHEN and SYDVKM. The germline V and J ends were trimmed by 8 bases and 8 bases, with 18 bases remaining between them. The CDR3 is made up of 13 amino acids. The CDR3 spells CASLMSYGTEAFF. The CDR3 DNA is TGTGCCAGCCTTATGAGCTACGGGACAGAAGCTTTCTTT.

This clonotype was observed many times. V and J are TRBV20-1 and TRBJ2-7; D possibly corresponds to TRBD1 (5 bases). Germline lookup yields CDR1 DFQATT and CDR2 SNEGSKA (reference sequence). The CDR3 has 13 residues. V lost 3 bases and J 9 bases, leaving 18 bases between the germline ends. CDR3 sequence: CSARQDTSRTQYV. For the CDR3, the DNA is TGCAGTGCTAGGCAGGACACCTCGCGGACGCAGTACGTC.

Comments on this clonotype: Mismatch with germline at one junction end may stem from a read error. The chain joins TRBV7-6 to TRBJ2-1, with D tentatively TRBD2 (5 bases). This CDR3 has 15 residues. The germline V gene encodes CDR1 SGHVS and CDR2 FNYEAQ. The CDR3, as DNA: TGTGCCAGCAGCTTCGAGGCTAGCCTCTACAATGATCAGTTCTTC. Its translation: CASSFEASLYNDQFF.

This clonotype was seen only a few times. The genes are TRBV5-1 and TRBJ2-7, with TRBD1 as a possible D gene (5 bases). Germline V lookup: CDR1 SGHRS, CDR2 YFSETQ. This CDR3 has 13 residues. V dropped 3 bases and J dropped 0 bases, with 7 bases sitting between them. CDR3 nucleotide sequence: TGCGCCAGCAGCTCGGACAACTCCTACGAGCAGTACTTC. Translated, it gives CASSSDNSYEQYF.

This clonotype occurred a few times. The CDR3 DNA is TGTGCCAGCAGCTCTACGTGGCAGATGAATTCACCCCTCCACTTT. It yields the protein CASSSTWQMNSPLHF. The chain couples TRBV6-1 to TRBJ1-6; no clear D gene. CDR3 length equals 15 residues. V lost 6 bases and J lost 7, with 16 bases in between. The V gene's germline CDR1 is MNHNS and CDR2 SASEGT.

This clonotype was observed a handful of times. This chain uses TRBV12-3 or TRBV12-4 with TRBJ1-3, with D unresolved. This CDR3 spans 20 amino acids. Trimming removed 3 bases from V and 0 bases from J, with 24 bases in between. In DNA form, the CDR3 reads TGTGCCAGCAGTTTTAATTGGTTGGAGATCGTCCCGAGCTCTGGAAACACCATATATTTT. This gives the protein CASSFNWLEIVPSSGNTIYF.

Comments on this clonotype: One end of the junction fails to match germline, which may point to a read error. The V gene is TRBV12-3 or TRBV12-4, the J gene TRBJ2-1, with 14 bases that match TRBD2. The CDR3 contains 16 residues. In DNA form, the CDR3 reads TGTGCCAGCAGTAGACTAGCGGGGGGGCCCATAAATGAGCCGTTCTTC. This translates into CASSRLAGGPINEPFF.

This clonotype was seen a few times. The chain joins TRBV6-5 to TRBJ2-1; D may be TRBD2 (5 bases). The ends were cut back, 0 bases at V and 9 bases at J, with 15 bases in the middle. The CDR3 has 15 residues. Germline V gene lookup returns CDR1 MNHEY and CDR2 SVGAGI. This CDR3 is CASSYSEGRISEQFF. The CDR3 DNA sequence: TGTGCCAGCAGTTACTCTGAGGGTAGGATTAGTGAGCAGTTCTTC.

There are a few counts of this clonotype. The CDR3 protein is CASSMRGANYGYTF. In nucleotides, the CDR3 is TGTGCCAGCAGCATGAGGGGAGCTAACTATGGCTACACCTTC. This chain links TRBV7-8 with TRBJ1-2, with TRBD1 as a possible D gene (5 bases). V lost 5 bases, J lost 0 bases, and 10 bases lay in between. The CDR3 sequence is 14 residues long. CDR1 SGHVS and CDR2 FQNEAQ come from the germline V gene.

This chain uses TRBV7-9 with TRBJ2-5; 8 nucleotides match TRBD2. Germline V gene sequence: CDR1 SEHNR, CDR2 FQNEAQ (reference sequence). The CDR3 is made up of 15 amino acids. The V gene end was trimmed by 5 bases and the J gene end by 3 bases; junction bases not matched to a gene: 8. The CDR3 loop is CASSPRGGYEETQYF. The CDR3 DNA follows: TGTGCCAGCAGCCCCCGGGGGGGATACGAAGAGACCCAGTACTTC.